These 32 T cell receptor beta chains came from one sample sequenced in a study of blood T cell repertoires in COVID-19. Clones were read by immunoSEQ multiplex PCR, and TCRdb kept only the in-frame ones, dropping some. In the table there are about 270,000 clones, more than 70% of which are singletons. The sequenced material came from peripheral blood. These receptors all come from a woman between 50 and 59 years old with acute or convalescent COVID-19.

J is TRBJ1-6 and V is TRBV5-1; 8 bases agree with TRBD1. CDR3 size: 14 residues. J lost 8 bases, V lost 2 bases, and 3 bases had no gene match. Germline CDR1 is SGHRS and CDR2 is YFSETQ. CDR3 region: CASSLQGGDSPLHF. The CDR3 nucleotides are TGCGCCAGCAGCTTACAGGGGGGAGATTCACCCCTCCACTTT.

About this clone: Other DNA sequences in this sample translate to the same CDR3. CDR3 loop: CASSWGQGHQPQHF. In DNA, the CDR3 is TGTGCCAGCAGTTGGGGGCAGGGGCATCAGCCCCAGCATTTT. This chain joins TRBV7-2 and TRBJ1-5; D might be TRBD1 (6 bases). The V end was cut by 6 bases, the J end by 5 bases, with 14 bases between. This CDR3 comprises 14 residues. CDR1 SGHTA and CDR2 FQGNSA come from the germline V gene.

The rearrangement uses TRBV2 and TRBJ1-1; 7 positions match TRBD1. The V gene's germline CDR1 is SNHLY and CDR2 FYNNEI. The CDR3 contains 14 residues. The V gene end was trimmed by 6 bases and the J gene end by 3 bases; junction bases not matched to a gene: 7. CDR3 region: CASRTGAWDTEAFF. In nucleotides, the CDR3 is TGTGCCAGCAGAACAGGGGCCTGGGACACTGAAGCTTTCTTT.

CDR3 sequence (DNA): TGTGCCAGCAGCTCCGACAGGAATACCTACGAGCAGTACTTC. Translation: CASSSDRNTYEQYF. The gene calls are TRBV4-2 and TRBJ2-7; possibly TRBD1 for D (6 bases). CDR1 and CDR2 (germline): LGHNA, YNFKEQ. Trimming cost V 5 bases and J 2 bases, with 13 bases left between them. The CDR3 extends over 14 amino acids.

Concerning this clone itself: In the same sample, other DNA sequences code for this CDR3. The chain combines TRBV15 with TRBJ1-1; 8 nucleotides line up with TRBD1. CDR1 is LNHNV, CDR2 YYDKDF, per germline (reference sequence). The CDR3 is 15 amino acids. The V gene end was trimmed by 1 base and the J gene end by 1 base; junction bases not matched to a gene: 2. In DNA, the CDR3 is TGTGCCACCAGCAGAGGAGGACAGGGGAACACTGAAGCTTTCTTT. It translates to CATSRGGQGNTEAFF.

The rearrangement joins TRBV6-5 to TRBJ1-4; 9 nucleotides line up with TRBD1. This CDR3 comprises 14 residues. The trim removed 6 bases at V and 8 bases at J, leaving 7 bases unmatched. In germline, CDR1 is MNHEY, CDR2 SVGAGI. CDR3 region: CASRQGQGREKLFF. CDR3 nucleotides: TGTGCCAGCAGGCAGGGACAGGGAAGGGAAAAACTGTTTTTT.

V gene TRBV5-1 combines with J gene TRBJ2-7, with 7 bases identical to TRBD2. Germline assignment: CDR1 SGHRS and CDR2 YFSETQ. J was trimmed by 3 bases and V by 5 bases; bases with no gene match: 5. This CDR3 has 13 amino acids. The DNA of the CDR3 is TGCGCCAGCAGTACCGGCGGGAGCTACGAGCAGTACTTC. It specifies CASSTGGSYEQYF.

This chain links TRBV29-1 with TRBJ2-3; 10 bases align to TRBD1. The J segment lost 4 bases and the V segment lost 4 bases, leaving 2 bases of the junction unmatched. The CDR3 is 13 residues long. Germline loops: CDR1 SQVTM, CDR2 ANQGSEA. Here the CDR3 DNA reads TGCAGCGTTGGACAGGGGGCTGCAGATACGCAGTATTTT. Translation: CSVGQGAADTQYF.

The V gene is TRBV19, the J gene TRBJ2-1; the match to TRBD1 covers 7 bases. V gave up 3 bases and J gave up 3 bases; unmatched junction bases: 8. This CDR3 region has 16 residues. CDR1 is LNHDA and CDR2 is SQIVND in the germline V gene (reference sequence). This CDR3 is CASSIPRTGRYNEQFF. The CDR3 region has the DNA TGTGCCAGTAGTATCCCGAGGACAGGTCGCTACAATGAGCAGTTCTTC.

This chain joins TRBV7-9 and TRBJ2-1, with 13 bases matching TRBD2. V shed 4 bases, J shed 10 bases, and the junction held 16 bases outside the gene matches. Germline CDR1 reads SEHNR; CDR2 reads FQNEAQ (reference sequence). CDR3 length equals 18 residues. CDR3 sequence: CASSSPTGTSGKVGEQFF. The DNA of the CDR3 is TGTGCCAGCAGCTCCCCTACCGGGACTAGCGGGAAGGTCGGCGAGCAGTTCTTC.

The V gene is TRBV28, the J gene TRBJ2-5; 8 bases align to TRBD1. V lost 6 bases, J lost 4 bases, and 16 bases stayed unmatched. The CDR3 runs 17 residues. The germline CDR1 and CDR2 sequences are MDHEN and SYDVKM. CDR3 region: CASSNPGTGILRETQYF. The CDR3 region has the DNA TGTGCCAGCAGCAACCCCGGGACAGGAATTTTAAGAGAGACCCAGTACTTC. Combining the CDR3 with reference TRBV28 and TRBJ2-5 gives the whole variable domain DVKVTQSSRYLVKRTGEKVFLECVQDMDHENMFWYRQDPGLGLRLIYFSYDVKMKEKGDIPEGYSVSREKKERFSLILESASTNQTSMYLCASSNPGTGILRETQYFGPGTRLLVL.

The chain recombines TRBV24-1 with TRBJ2-3; D not certain. Germline V gene data show CDR1 as KGHDR and CDR2 as SFDVKD. V was pared by 5 bases and J by 1 base, with 15 bases between. The CDR3 runs to 16 residues. CDR3 nucleotide sequence: TGTGCCACCAGTGCCCTCGGTACCCTTGGCACAGATACGCAGTATTTT. It is translated as CATSALGTLGTDTQYF.

The chain links TRBV5-4 to TRBJ2-7; possibly TRBD2 for D (5 bases). Germline CDR1 and CDR2: SGHNT and YYREEE (reference sequence). The CDR3 is 15 residues long. Trimming left V 3 bases short and J 1 base short, with 14 bases between. CDR3 protein: CASSSDLLPSYEQYF. CDR3 bases: TGTGCCAGCAGCTCGGACTTACTTCCTTCCTACGAGCAGTACTTC.

The chain carries TRBV18 and TRBJ2-5; 13 bases map to TRBD2. The trim removed 6 bases at V and 9 bases at J, leaving 10 bases unmatched. The germline V gene has CDR1 KGHSH and CDR2 LQKENI. The CDR3 contains 15 residues. CDR3 coding DNA: TGTGCCAGCTCTTCACGGACTAGCGGGAGTGGCGCCCAGTACTTC. It codes for CASSSRTSGSGAQYF.

This sequence joins TRBV6-2 or TRBV6-3 and TRBJ1-2; no definite D call. Germline V CDR1 and CDR2: MNHEY, SVGEGT. V lost 0 bases to trimming and J lost 3 bases, with 8 bases between them. CDR3 length equals 14 residues. The CDR3 spells CASSYSEFDYGYTF. The CDR3 bases are TGTGCCAGCAGTTACTCCGAGTTTGACTATGGCTACACCTTC.

This chain connects TRBV5-6 to TRBJ1-6; TRBD1 matches at 9 bases. The CDR3 sequence is 13 residues long. Looked up from germline, CDR1 is SGHDT and CDR2 is YYEEEE. Germline trimming cut 4 bases from V and 8 bases from J; bases unmatched to any gene: 1. The CDR3 sequence: CASSRDRDSPLHF. In DNA form, the CDR3 reads TGTGCCAGCAGCAGGGACAGGGATTCACCCCTCCACTTT.

The V and J genes are TRBV6-4 and TRBJ2-3; D remains ambiguous. The ends were cut back, 5 bases at V and 0 bases at J, with 9 bases in the middle. This CDR3 region has 14 residues. Germline values: CDR1 MRHNA, CDR2 SNTAGT. The CDR3 here is CASSFSASTDTQYF. As DNA, the CDR3 is TGTGCCAGCAGTTTTAGTGCAAGCACAGATACGCAGTATTTT.

J is TRBJ1-4 and V is TRBV7-6, with TRBD1 identical over 9 bases. This CDR3 comprises 16 residues. From germline, CDR1 is SGHVS and CDR2 FNYEAQ. V was pared by 2 bases and J by 5 bases, with 6 bases of the junction left unmatched. The CDR3 DNA is TGTGCCAGCAGCTTAATAGTCGGGACAGGGAATGAAAAACTGTTTTTT. Translated: CASSLIVGTGNEKLFF.

CDR3 DNA sequence: TGTGCCAGCAGCTTGGTGGCTAGCGGGAGTGGAGAGACCCAGTACTTC. Its protein product is CASSLVASGSGETQYF. The chain has TRBV5-4 and TRBJ2-5, with 10 bases that match TRBD2. This CDR3 region has 16 residues. Germline CDR1 is SGHNT and CDR2 is YYREEE (reference sequence). Trimming cost V 0 bases and J 4 bases; bases outside gene matches: 6.

The rearrangement joins TRBV28 to TRBJ2-7; a possible D gene is TRBD1 (7 bases). Per germline, CDR1 MDHEN and CDR2 SYDVKM. Trimming removed 6 bases at V and 3 bases at J, with 12 bases between. This CDR3 is built from 13 residues. The CDR3 nucleotides are TGTGCCAGCAGCAACAGGGGAGGCTACGAGCAGTACTTC. It translates to CASSNRGGYEQYF.

This chain connects TRBV11-1 to TRBJ1-1; D is possibly TRBD1 (5 bases). This CDR3 contains 14 residues. Germline assignment: CDR1 SGHAT and CDR2 FQDESV (reference sequence). Between the trimmed V and J ends, which lost 0 bases and 5 bases, there was a span of 10 bases. CDR3 sequence: CASSLAGARTEAFF. The CDR3 DNA sequence: TGTGCCAGCAGCTTAGCAGGGGCGAGGACTGAAGCTTTCTTT.

The chain employs TRBV5-6 and TRBJ2-7, with 7 nucleotides matching TRBD1. The V segment lost 4 bases and the J segment 11 bases; nucleotides outside the gene matches: 9. This CDR3 has 12 amino acids. Germline V CDR1 and CDR2: SGHDT, YYEEEE. The CDR3 sequence is CASSPQSGGKYF. The DNA for the CDR3 is TGTGCCAGCAGCCCGCAATCAGGGGGAAAGTACTTC.

J is TRBJ2-6 and V is TRBV7-3, with D perhaps matching TRBD1 (5 bases). The length of the CDR3 is 15 residues. Per the germline V gene, CDR1 is SGHTA and CDR2 is FQGTGA. Trimming cost V 0 bases and J 2 bases, with 5 bases left between them. As DNA, the CDR3 is TGTGCCAGCAGCTTAACCAGGGCTGGGGCCAACGTCCTGACTTTC. Protein product: CASSLTRAGANVLTF.

V and J are TRBV4-2 and TRBJ2-7, with 8 bases lining up with TRBD2. The CDR3 is 15 amino acids. V was clipped by 4 bases and J by 2 bases; unmatched bases: 7. Germline assignment: CDR1 LGHNA and CDR2 YNFKEQ. Here the CDR3 reads CASSLRGGGAYEQYF. CDR3 nucleotides: TGTGCCAGCAGCCTTCGGGGGGGCGGGGCCTACGAGCAGTACTTC.

J is TRBJ2-3 and V is TRBV12-3 or TRBV12-4; D gene unclear. Trimming shortened V by 7 bases and J by 3 bases, and 11 bases separated the two germline ends. The CDR3 extends over 13 amino acids. The DNA of the CDR3 is TGTGCCAGCACCCCGGGTGGGACAGATACGCAGTATTTT. Its protein product is CASTPGGTDTQYF.

The gene calls are TRBV9 and TRBJ1-5; D gene uncertain. V was clipped by 0 bases and J by 6 bases, with 13 bases between them. This CDR3 is built from 15 residues. The germline CDR1 and CDR2 sequences are SGDLS and YYNGEE. This CDR3 is CASSVAPSVSQPQHF. The CDR3 DNA follows: TGTGCCAGCAGCGTAGCTCCCTCTGTGTCTCAGCCCCAGCATTTT.

V usage is TRBV27 and J usage is TRBJ2-4, with a tentative D call TRBD1 (6 bases). The germline gives CDR1 MNHEY, CDR2 SMNVEV (reference sequence). The CDR3 is made up of 17 amino acids. The V end was cut by 4 bases, the J end by 0 bases, with 16 bases between. CDR3 loop: CASSSPPGQGAKNIQYF. The CDR3 DNA sequence: TGTGCCAGCAGTTCACCCCCGGGACAAGGAGCCAAAAACATTCAGTACTTC.

This chain links TRBV25-1 with TRBJ2-3; TRBD1 agrees at 7 bases. CDR3 size: 14 residues. V was clipped by 2 bases and J by 1 base; unmatched bases: 0. Germline V gene lookup returns CDR1 MGHDK and CDR2 SYGVNS. The DNA of the CDR3 is TGTGCCAGCAGTGAAACAGGGGGCACAGATACGCAGTATTTT. This translates into CASSETGGTDTQYF.

This chain links TRBV7-8 with TRBJ2-2; the D gene is possibly TRBD1 (6 bases). V was shortened by 7 bases and J by 1 base, with 19 bases between the two germline ends. Per the germline V gene, CDR1 is SGHVS and CDR2 is FQNEAQ. The CDR3 length is 17 residues. The CDR3 DNA is TGTGCCAGCACCTCAAGGGCAGGGGTGGGGAACACCGGGGAGCTGTTTTTT. Encoded protein: CASTSRAGVGNTGELFF.

V gene TRBV28 combines with J gene TRBJ1-5; TRBD1 matches 8 bases. The CDR3 runs to 18 residues. Per germline, CDR1 MDHEN and CDR2 SYDVKM. Germline trimming cut 3 bases from V and 1 base from J; bases unmatched to any gene: 11. CDR3 loop: CASSFSPGQGSSNQPQHF. Written as DNA, the CDR3 is TGTGCCAGCAGTTTCTCTCCCGGACAGGGATCGAGCAATCAGCCCCAGCATTTT. The complete variable domain, with remaining parts taken from reference TRBV28 and TRBJ1-5, reads DVKVTQSSRYLVKRTGEKVFLECVQDMDHENMFWYRQDPGLGLRLIYFSYDVKMKEKGDIPEGYSVSREKKERFSLILESASTNQTSMYLCASSFSPGQGSSNQPQHFGDGTRLSIL.

The chain combines TRBV28 with TRBJ1-2, with a possible D match to TRBD1 (5 bases). V was cut by 5 bases and J by 0 bases, with 13 bases left in between. The CDR3 covers 15 residues. Looked up from germline, CDR1 is MDHEN and CDR2 is SYDVKM. CDR3 sequence reads: CASSHLGASNYGYTF. In DNA, the CDR3 is TGTGCCAGCAGTCACTTAGGGGCATCTAACTATGGCTACACCTTC.

This clone was seen a few times. The chain uses TRBV10-3 and TRBJ2-1; TRBD1 matches at 9 bases. CDR1 is ENHRY and CDR2 is SYGVKD in the germline V gene. With 6 bases clipped from V and 2 bases from J, the junction kept 2 bases outside the gene matches. There are 14 residues in the CDR3. CDR3 nucleotides: TGTGCCATCAGCGGACAGGGGACCTACAATGAGCAGTTCTTC. It is translated as CAISGQGTYNEQFF.